In this sample, the clone carrying this T cell receptor beta chain turned up a few times. Trimming took 6 bases from V and 0 from J, leaving 11 bases between them. In germline, CDR1 is MNHEY, CDR2 SVGAGI. The CDR3 covers 14 residues. This sample was taken from a study of HIV-infected patients and healthy controls. TCRdb fed the 5' RACE reads into MiXCR, producing one record per CDR3 protein. The sample lists about 67,000 distinct CDR3 sequences, about 17% occurring once. This clonotype originated in a human donor in good health. V is TRBV6-5 and J is TRBJ1-2; perhaps TRBD1 as D (5 bases). The sample comprised CD4+ T cells from blood. CDR3 in DNA: TGTGCCAGCAGGCGAGACAGATCTAACTATGGCTACACCTTC. Protein: CASRRDRSNYGYTF.